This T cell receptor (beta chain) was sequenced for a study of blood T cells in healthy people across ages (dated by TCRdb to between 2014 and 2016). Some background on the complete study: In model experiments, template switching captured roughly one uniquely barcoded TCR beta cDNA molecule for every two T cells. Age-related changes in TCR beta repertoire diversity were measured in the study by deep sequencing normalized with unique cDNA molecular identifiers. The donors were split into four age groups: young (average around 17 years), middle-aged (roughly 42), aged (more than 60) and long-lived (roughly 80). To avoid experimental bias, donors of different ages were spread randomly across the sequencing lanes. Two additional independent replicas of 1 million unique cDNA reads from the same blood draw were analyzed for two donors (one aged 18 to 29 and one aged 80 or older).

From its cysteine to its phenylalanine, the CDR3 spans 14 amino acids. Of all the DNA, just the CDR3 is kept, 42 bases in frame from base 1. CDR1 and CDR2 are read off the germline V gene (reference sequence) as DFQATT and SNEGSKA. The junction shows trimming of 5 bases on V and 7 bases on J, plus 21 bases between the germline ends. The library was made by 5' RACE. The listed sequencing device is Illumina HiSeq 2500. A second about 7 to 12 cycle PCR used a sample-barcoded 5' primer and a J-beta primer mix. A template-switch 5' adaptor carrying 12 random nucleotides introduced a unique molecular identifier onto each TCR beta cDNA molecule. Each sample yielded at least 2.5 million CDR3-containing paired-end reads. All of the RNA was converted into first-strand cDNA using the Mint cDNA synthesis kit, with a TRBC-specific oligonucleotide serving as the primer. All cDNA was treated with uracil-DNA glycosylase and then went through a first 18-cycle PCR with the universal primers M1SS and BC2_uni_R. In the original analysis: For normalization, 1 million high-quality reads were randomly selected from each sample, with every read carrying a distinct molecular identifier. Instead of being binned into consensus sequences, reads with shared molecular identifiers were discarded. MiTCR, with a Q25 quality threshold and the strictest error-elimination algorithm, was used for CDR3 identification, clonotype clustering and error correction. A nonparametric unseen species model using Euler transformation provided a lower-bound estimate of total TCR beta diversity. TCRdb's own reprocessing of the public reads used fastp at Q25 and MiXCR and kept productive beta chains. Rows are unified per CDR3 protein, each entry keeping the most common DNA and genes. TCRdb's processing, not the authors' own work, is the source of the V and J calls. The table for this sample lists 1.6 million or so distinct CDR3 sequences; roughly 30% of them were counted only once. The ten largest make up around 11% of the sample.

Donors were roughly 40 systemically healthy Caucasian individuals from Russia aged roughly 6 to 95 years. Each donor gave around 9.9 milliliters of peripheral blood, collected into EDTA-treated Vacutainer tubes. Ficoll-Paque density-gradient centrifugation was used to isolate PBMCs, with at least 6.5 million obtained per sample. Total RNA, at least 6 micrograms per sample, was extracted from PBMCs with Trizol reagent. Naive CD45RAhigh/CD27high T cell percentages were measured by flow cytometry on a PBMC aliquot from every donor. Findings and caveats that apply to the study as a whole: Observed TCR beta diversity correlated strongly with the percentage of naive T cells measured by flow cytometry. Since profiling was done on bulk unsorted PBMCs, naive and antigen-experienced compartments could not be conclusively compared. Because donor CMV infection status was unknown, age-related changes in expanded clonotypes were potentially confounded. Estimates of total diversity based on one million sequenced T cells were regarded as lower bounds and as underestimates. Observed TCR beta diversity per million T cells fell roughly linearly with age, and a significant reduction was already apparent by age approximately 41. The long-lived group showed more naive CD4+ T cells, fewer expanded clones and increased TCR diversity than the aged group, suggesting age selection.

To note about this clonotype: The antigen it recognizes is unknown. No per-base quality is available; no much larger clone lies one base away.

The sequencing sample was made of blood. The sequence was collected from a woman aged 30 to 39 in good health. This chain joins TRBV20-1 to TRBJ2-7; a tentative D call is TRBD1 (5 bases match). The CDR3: CSAPAGSAYNEQYF. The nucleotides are TGCAGTGCTCCGGCAGGGTCTGCCTACAATGAGCAGTACTTC.